Following are 14 T cell receptor beta chains from one sample sequenced in a study of blood T cell repertoires in COVID-19. Using immunoSEQ multiplex PCR, the repertoire was profiled, and TCRdb retains in-frame clones only, with some absent. The data contain about 390,000 clones, approximately 89% of them singletons. The sample consisted of peripheral blood. The receptor set was obtained from a woman aged 55-70 years with COVID-19, enrolled during active disease.

The rearrangement uses TRBV11-2 and TRBJ1-4; D might be TRBD1 (5 bases). This CDR3 has 15 residues. Germline V gives CDR1 SGHAT, CDR2 FQNNGV. V lost 2 bases and J lost 1, with 8 bases in between. The CDR3 protein is CASSLLQETNEKLFF. DNA of the CDR3: TGTGCCAGCAGCTTACTACAGGAAACTAATGAAAAACTGTTTTTT. Variable domain in full (rest from reference TRBV11-2 and TRBJ1-4): EAGVAQSPRYKIIEKRQSVAFWCNPISGHATLYWYQQILGQGPKLLIQFQNNGVVDDSQLPKDRFSAERLKGVDSTLKIQPAKLEDSAVYLCASSLLQETNEKLFFGSGTQLSVL.

The chain combines TRBV30 with TRBJ1-6; 10 nucleotides align to TRBD1. Per germline, CDR1 GTSNPN and CDR2 SVGIG (reference sequence). CDR3 length equals 14 residues. J lost 10 bases, V lost 3 bases, and 6 bases had no gene match. CDR3 sequence: CAWRGGTGVSPLHF. The CDR3 DNA sequence: TGTGCCTGGAGGGGTGGGACAGGGGTGTCACCCCTCCACTTT.

A single count supports this clone. This CDR3 is also generated by other DNA sequences in the sample. This rearrangement joins TRBV18 to TRBJ2-7; TRBD1 aligns across 7 bases. CDR1 is KGHSH and CDR2 is LQKENI in the germline V gene. The CDR3 sequence is 13 residues long. The V segment lost 1 base and the J segment 3 bases; nucleotides outside the gene matches: 0. The chain's CDR3 is CASSPRDSYEQYF. The CDR3 DNA reads as TGTGCCAGCTCACCACGGGACAGCTACGAGCAGTACTTC.

The chain combines TRBV19 with TRBJ2-3; the match to TRBD2 covers 8 bases. V trimming: 2 bases; J trimming: 4 bases; junction bases outside the gene matches: 5. Per germline, CDR1 LNHDA and CDR2 SQIVND (reference sequence). The CDR3 consists of 15 residues. The DNA of the CDR3 is TGTGCCAGTAGTATAACCGCGGGGGGCCCAGATACGCAGTATTTT. It is translated as CASSITAGGPDTQYF.

V gene TRBV5-6 combines with J gene TRBJ1-2; tentative D call: TRBD1 (5 bases). V was trimmed by 0 bases and J by 0 bases, leaving 18 bases between them. The CDR3 runs to 18 residues. The V gene's germline CDR1 is SGHDT and CDR2 YYEEEE. CDR3 nucleotides: TGTGCCAGCAGCTTGGTTGGAGCTAGTGCAGGGCCTAACTATGGCTACACCTTC. It translates to CASSLVGASAGPNYGYTF.

J is TRBJ2-1 and V is TRBV10-3; D possibly corresponds to TRBD1 (6 bases). V lost 0 bases, J lost 8 bases, and 17 bases lay in between. The CDR3 has 16 amino acids. The V gene's germline CDR1 is ENHRY and CDR2 SYGVKD. CDR3 loop: CAISESVQGRFDEQFF. CDR3 in DNA: TGTGCCATCAGTGAGTCAGTCCAGGGGCGGTTCGATGAGCAGTTCTTC.

The chain uses TRBV9 and TRBJ1-1, with 9 bases lining up with TRBD1. Germline CDR1 SGDLS, CDR2 YYNGEE. CDR3 length equals 13 residues. V lost 4 bases and J lost 6; bases outside the gene matches: 4. CDR3 DNA: TGTGCCAGCAGCACCAGGACAGGGGCTGAAGCTTTCTTT. This gives the protein CASSTRTGAEAFF.

This chain connects TRBV6-6 to TRBJ1-4; 9 bases line up with TRBD1. The CDR3 totals 15 residues. Germline loops: CDR1 MNHNY, CDR2 SVGAGI (reference sequence). Trimming cost V 6 bases and J 7 bases; bases outside gene matches: 9. Here the CDR3 reads CASRDRGGRSEKLFF. CDR3 in DNA: TGTGCCAGCAGGGACAGGGGTGGTCGGAGTGAAAAACTGTTTTTT.

This chain joins TRBV7-9 and TRBJ2-1; TRBD2 agrees at 9 bases. Trimming at V came to 5 bases and at J to 4 bases, leaving 6 bases not matched to a gene. Per the germline V gene, CDR1 is SEHNR and CDR2 is FQNEAQ (reference sequence). The CDR3 spans 15 residues. The CDR3 DNA reads TGTGCCAGCAGCCCAATGACTAGCGGATACAATGAGCAGTTCTTC. Amino acid sequence: CASSPMTSGYNEQFF.

This chain joins TRBV6-1 and TRBJ1-5; tentative D call: TRBD1 (5 bases). Germline V gene sequence: CDR1 MNHNS, CDR2 SASEGT. The CDR3 totals 15 residues. The ends were cut back, 2 bases at V and 5 bases at J, with 13 bases in the middle. This chain's CDR3 is CASSERGRRHQPQHF. The CDR3 nucleotides read TGTGCCAGCAGTGAAAGGGGCAGGCGGCATCAGCCCCAGCATTTT.

This sequence joins TRBV4-2 and TRBJ1-6; unclear D gene. CDR1 and CDR2 from the germline V gene are LGHNA and YNFKEQ. The germline V and J ends were trimmed by 4 bases and 8 bases, with 6 bases remaining between them. This CDR3 is 12 amino acids long. CDR3 sequence: CASSLADSPLHF. The CDR3 DNA follows: TGTGCCAGCAGCCTGGCGGATTCACCCCTCCACTTT.

V is TRBV5-8 and J is TRBJ1-2; 12 nucleotides agree with TRBD1. V lost 3 bases to trimming and J lost 4 bases; unmatched junction nucleotides: 7. The germline V gene encodes CDR1 SGHTS and CDR2 YDEGEE. The CDR3 has 16 residues. This CDR3 is CASSSGQGAFSYGYTF. CDR3 nucleotides: TGTGCCAGCAGCTCGGGACAGGGGGCCTTTTCCTATGGCTACACCTTC. The whole variable domain, remainder taken from reference TRBV5-8 and TRBJ1-2, is EAGVTQSPTHLIKTRGQQATLRCSPISGHTSVYWYQQALGLGLQFLLWYDEGEERNRGNFPPRFSGRQFPNYSSELNVNALELEDSALYLCASSSGQGAFSYGYTFGSGTRLTVV.

In DNA, the CDR3 is TGCGCCAGCAGCCTGCAGGCTGCCGGAAACACCATATATTTT. Its protein is CASSLQAAGNTIYF. This chain connects TRBV5-1 to TRBJ1-3; no firm D call. CDR1 and CDR2 from the germline V gene are SGHRS and YFSETQ. V gave up 4 bases and J gave up 4 bases, with 12 bases separating them. The CDR3 is made up of 14 amino acids.

The chain joins TRBV6-1 to TRBJ2-3; 7 nucleotides line up with TRBD2. V lost 4 bases and J lost 0; bases outside the gene matches: 10. The CDR3 length is 17 residues. The germline gives CDR1 MNHNS, CDR2 SASEGT. CDR3 nucleotides: TGTGCCAGCAGTGTTCACGTACTAGCGACTAGCACAGATACGCAGTATTTT. It encodes CASSVHVLATSTDTQYF.